Sequencing of this T cell receptor (beta chain) was carried out in a study of control samples from healthy donors and cancer patients. Germline values: CDR1 SQVTM, CDR2 ANQGSEA. The CDR3 is 16 residues long. The germline V and J ends were trimmed by 4 bases and 1 base, with 14 bases remaining between them. Using immunoSEQ multiplex PCR, the repertoire was profiled, and TCRdb retains in-frame clones only, with some absent. The data contain over 50,000 clones, 88% of them singletons. The clonotype comes from a man aged 45-60 years in good health. Sequenced: blood. The chain carries TRBV29-1 and TRBJ2-6; D remains ambiguous. The CDR3 DNA is TGCAGCGTTGTAACTCAGTTCAAGTCTGGGGCCAACGTCCTGACTTTC. Its translation: CSVVTQFKSGANVLTF.